One sample yielded the 2 T cell receptor beta chains listed below, sequenced in a study of cytomegalovirus exposure and HLA in healthy donors. It was with 60 Vbeta and 13 Jbeta primers that the PCR ran. Clones were read by immunoSEQ multiplex PCR, and TCRdb kept only the in-frame ones, dropping some. The sample records 120,000 to 150,000 clones, roughly 80% being singletons. Sequencing was done on a sample of PBMCs. These receptors were collected from a woman between 35 and 50 years old in good health and CMV-seropositive.

This clone was observed a handful of times. The chain is built from TRBV7-9 and TRBJ1-3; TRBD1 is a possible D gene (6 bases). The germline V gene has CDR1 SEHNR and CDR2 FQNEAQ (reference sequence). The CDR3 spans 13 residues. Trimming left V 2 bases short and J 4 bases short, with 6 bases between. The CDR3 bases are TGTGCCAGCAGCTTACAGGGGGGAAACACCATATATTTT. Its protein is CASSLQGGNTIYF.

The chain carries TRBV7-9 and TRBJ2-5, with 7 positions matching TRBD1. The CDR3 loop spans 14 amino acids. Germline CDR1 reads SEHNR; CDR2 reads FQNEAQ (reference sequence). Unmatched junction bases numbered 4, after V lost 0 bases and J lost 6 bases. The DNA for the CDR3 is TGTGCCAGCAGCTTAGCAGGGGGCATGAAGACCCAGTACTTC. Translated: CASSLAGGMKTQYF.